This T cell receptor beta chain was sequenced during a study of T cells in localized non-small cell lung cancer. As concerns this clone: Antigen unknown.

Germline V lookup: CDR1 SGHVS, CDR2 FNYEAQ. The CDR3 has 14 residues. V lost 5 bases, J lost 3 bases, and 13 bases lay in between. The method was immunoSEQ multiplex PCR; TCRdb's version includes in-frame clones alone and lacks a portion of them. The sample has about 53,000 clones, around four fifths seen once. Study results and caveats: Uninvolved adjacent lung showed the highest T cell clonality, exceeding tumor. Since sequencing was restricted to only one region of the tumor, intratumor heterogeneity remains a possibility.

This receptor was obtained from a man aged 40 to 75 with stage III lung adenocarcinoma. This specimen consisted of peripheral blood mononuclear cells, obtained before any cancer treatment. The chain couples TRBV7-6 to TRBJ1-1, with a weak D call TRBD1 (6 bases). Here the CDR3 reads CASSRQAGDTEAFF. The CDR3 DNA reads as TGTGCCAGCAGCCGACAGGCAGGGGACACTGAAGCTTTCTTT.